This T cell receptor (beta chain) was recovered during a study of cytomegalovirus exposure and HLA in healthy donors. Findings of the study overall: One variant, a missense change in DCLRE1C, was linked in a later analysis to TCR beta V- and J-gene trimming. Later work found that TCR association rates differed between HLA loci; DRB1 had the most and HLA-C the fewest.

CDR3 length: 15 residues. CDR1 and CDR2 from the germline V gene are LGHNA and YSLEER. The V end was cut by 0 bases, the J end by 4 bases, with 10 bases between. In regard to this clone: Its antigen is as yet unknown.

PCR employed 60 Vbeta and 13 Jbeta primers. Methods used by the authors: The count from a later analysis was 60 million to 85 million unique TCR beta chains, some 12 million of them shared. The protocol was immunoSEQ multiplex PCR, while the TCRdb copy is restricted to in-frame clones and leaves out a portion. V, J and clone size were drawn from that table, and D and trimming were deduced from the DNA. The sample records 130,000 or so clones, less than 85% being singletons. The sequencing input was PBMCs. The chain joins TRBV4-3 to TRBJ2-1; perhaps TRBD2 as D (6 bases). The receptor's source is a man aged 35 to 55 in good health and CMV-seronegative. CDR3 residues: CASSQELAGYNEQFF. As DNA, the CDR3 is TGCGCCAGCAGCCAAGAACTAGCTGGGTACAATGAGCAGTTCTTC.